Presented here are 18 T cell receptor beta chains from one specimen sequenced in a study of blood T cell repertoires in COVID-19. TCRdb's table, derived via immunoSEQ multiplex PCR, lists solely in-frame clones and lacks some. The sample holds hundreds of thousands of clones, nearly 90% seen once. Material: peripheral blood. These receptors were obtained from a middle-aged woman with COVID-19, enrolled during active disease.

The rearrangement uses TRBV5-1 and TRBJ2-3; D may be TRBD2 (6 bases). V lost 4 bases and J 0 bases, leaving 12 bases between the germline ends. CDR3 length equals 15 residues. Looked up from germline, CDR1 is SGHRS and CDR2 is YFSETQ. CDR3 protein: CASSPGLVSTDTQYF. The CDR3 DNA follows: TGCGCCAGCAGCCCGGGACTGGTTAGCACAGATACGCAGTATTTT.

The chain carries TRBV6-5 and TRBJ1-1, with 12 bases fitting TRBD1. The CDR3 is 16 residues long. The V and J ends lost 2 bases and 5 bases, in that order; junction bases with no gene match: 6. The germline gives CDR1 MNHEY, CDR2 SVGAGI. The DNA of the CDR3 is TGTGCCAGCAGTTACCGGGACAGGGGGCCGGGGACTGAAGCTTTCTTT. This sequence encodes CASSYRDRGPGTEAFF.

The chain employs TRBV29-1 and TRBJ2-7; 8 bases map to TRBD1. The V gene end was trimmed by 6 bases and the J gene end by 3 bases; junction bases not matched to a gene: 4. The CDR3 is 12 amino acids. CDR1 and CDR2 from the germline V gene are SQVTM and ANQGSEA. The DNA for the CDR3 is TGCAGCGTCGGCGGGACAGGCTACGAGCAGTACTTC. Translated: CSVGGTGYEQYF.

The gene calls are TRBV28 and TRBJ1-4; the match to TRBD1 covers 8 bases. Germline trimming cut 2 bases from V and 5 bases from J; bases unmatched to any gene: 1. Germline CDR1 MDHEN, CDR2 SYDVKM. This CDR3 comprises 14 residues. The CDR3 DNA sequence: TGTGCCAGCAGTTTACGGACAGGGAATGAAAAACTGTTTTTT. Protein: CASSLRTGNEKLFF.

V gene TRBV19 combines with J gene TRBJ2-7, with D maybe TRBD1 (6 bases). CDR1 is LNHDA, CDR2 SQIVND, per germline (reference sequence). Between the trimmed V and J ends, which lost 3 bases and 0 bases, there was a span of 9 bases. The CDR3 sequence is 14 residues long. CDR3 sequence (DNA): TGTGCCAGTAGTATTAGGGACAACTCCTACGAGCAGTACTTC. Translation: CASSIRDNSYEQYF.

This rearrangement joins TRBV4-1 to TRBJ2-7, with D perhaps matching TRBD2 (6 bases). Trimming shortened V by 0 bases and J by 1 base, and 16 bases separated the two germline ends. There are 17 residues in the CDR3. Germline-derived CDR1 and CDR2 are MGHRA and YSYEKL. CDR3 sequence (DNA): TGCGCCAGCAGCCAAGATCGGGCAGAGCGGGCATCCTACGAGCAGTACTTC. This gives the protein CASSQDRAERASYEQYF.

The chain's CDR3 is CASSVEPGNAFF. The CDR3, as DNA: TGTGCCAGCAGCGTAGAACCGGGAAACGCTTTCTTT. The genes are TRBV9 and TRBJ1-1; D ambiguous. CDR1 is SGDLS, CDR2 YYNGEE, per germline. The CDR3 has 12 amino acids. Trimming took 0 bases from V and 11 from J, leaving 11 bases between them.

The chain has TRBV9 and TRBJ1-1; possible D gene TRBD1, 5 bases. Germline V gene data show CDR1 as SGDLS and CDR2 as YYNGEE. V gave up 0 bases and J gave up 1 base, with 16 bases separating them. This CDR3 spans 17 amino acids. Written as DNA, the CDR3 is TGTGCCAGCAGCGTAGCCCCGACAGTCGGCCCGAACACTGAAGCTTTCTTT. Translation: CASSVAPTVGPNTEAFF.

The V call is TRBV9, the J call TRBJ2-5; 9 nucleotides match TRBD2. CDR1 and CDR2 (germline): SGDLS, YYNGEE. With V trimmed by 3 bases and J by 3 bases, 3 bases remained unmatched. The CDR3 runs to 14 residues. Here the CDR3 reads CASSAGLAEETQYF. CDR3 DNA: TGTGCCAGCAGCGCGGGACTAGCAGAAGAGACCCAGTACTTC.

The rearrangement joins TRBV4-3 to TRBJ2-7; tentatively, D is TRBD1 (6 bases). V lost 0 bases, J lost 2 bases, and 11 bases lay in between. Germline-derived CDR1 and CDR2 are LGHNA and YSLEER. CDR3 length: 15 residues. The CDR3 region has the DNA TGCGCCAGCAGCCAAGAGTCCACAGGGCCCTACGAGCAGTACTTC. Translation gives CASSQESTGPYEQYF.

A few counts support this clone. One junction end disagrees with the germline gene, perhaps due to a read error. The chain combines TRBV19 with TRBJ2-2; D might be TRBD2 (6 bases). CDR1 and CDR2 from the germline V gene are LNHDA and SQIVND (reference sequence). The length of the CDR3 is 12 residues. The CDR3 protein is CASSPSLGGLFF. CDR3 nucleotide sequence: TGTGCCAGTAGCCCTAGCCTCGGGGGGCTGTTTTTT.

The sample holds one count of this clone. This chain links TRBV2 with TRBJ2-1, with TRBD1 matching 7 bases. Germline-derived CDR1 and CDR2 are SNHLY and FYNNEI. The CDR3 has 15 residues. Losses at the gene ends were 5 bases for V and 4 bases for J; bases not matched to a gene: 8. The CDR3 sequence: CASSPQGQPYNEQFF. CDR3 bases: TGTGCCAGCAGTCCCCAGGGACAGCCTTACAATGAGCAGTTCTTC. Variable domain in full (rest from reference TRBV2 and TRBJ2-1): EPEVTQTPSHQVTQMGQEVILRCVPISNHLYFYWYRQILGQKVEFLVSFYNNEISEKSEIFDDQFSVERPDGSNFTLKIRSTKLEDSAMYFCASSPQGQPYNEQFFGPGTRLTVL.

This chain links TRBV27 with TRBJ2-2; D possibly corresponds to TRBD2 (6 bases). V lost 8 bases and J lost 4, with 17 bases in between. The CDR3 covers 15 residues. The V gene's germline CDR1 is MNHEY and CDR2 SMNVEV (reference sequence). The CDR3 loop reads CASWISGRGTGELFF. CDR3 DNA: TGTGCCAGCTGGATTAGCGGCCGGGGCACCGGGGAGCTGTTTTTT.

The CDR3, as DNA: TGTGCCAGCAGCTCCGACAGCTCCTATGGCTACACCTTC. It encodes CASSSDSSYGYTF. The rearrangement uses TRBV5-4 and TRBJ1-2, with D possibly being TRBD1 (5 bases). V was clipped by 3 bases and J by 4 bases, with 10 bases between them. The CDR3 extends over 13 amino acids. The germline gives CDR1 SGHNT, CDR2 YYREEE (reference sequence).

The CDR3 DNA reads TGCAGCGTTGAAGTCCTCGGTGGGGGACTATTAAGGGACAATGAGCAGTTCTTC. This sequence encodes CSVEVLGGGLLRDNEQFF. The genes are TRBV29-1 and TRBJ2-1; 7 bases are shared with TRBD2. Germline V gene data show CDR1 as SQVTM and CDR2 as ANQGSEA. The CDR3 spans 18 residues. Trimming removed 1 base from V and 5 bases from J; junction bases left unmatched: 17.

This clone turned up a few times. The rearrangement links TRBV2 to TRBJ2-7; D is unclear. Trimming removed 2 bases from V and 6 bases from J, with 14 bases in between. This CDR3 region has 14 residues. Germline V gene lookup returns CDR1 SNHLY and CDR2 FYNNEI. The DNA for the CDR3 is TGTGCCAGCAGTGAAATTTCTACCTCGGGCGAGCAGTACTTC. It encodes CASSEISTSGEQYF.

This rearrangement joins TRBV3-1 (or the pseudogene TRBV3-2) to TRBJ1-1; D unresolved. Trimming took off 0 bases at V and 7 bases at J, with 12 bases between the two ends. The CDR3 is 14 amino acids. CDR1 is LGHDT and CDR2 is YNNKEL in the germline V gene (reference sequence). The CDR3 coding sequence is TGTGCCAGCAGCCAAGACGGTGACACGAGTGAAGCTTTCTTT. It codes for CASSQDGDTSEAFF.

This clone was observed a single time. The J gene is TRBJ2-7, the V gene TRBV7-3, with 7 nucleotides matching TRBD1. CDR1 SGHTA and CDR2 FQGTGA come from the germline V gene. J was trimmed by 3 bases and V by 1 base; bases with no gene match: 6. The CDR3 sequence is 15 residues long. CDR3 nucleotides: TGTGCCAGCAGCTTAAGAGGGACAGAGAACTACGAGCAGTACTTC. Translation gives CASSLRGTENYEQYF.